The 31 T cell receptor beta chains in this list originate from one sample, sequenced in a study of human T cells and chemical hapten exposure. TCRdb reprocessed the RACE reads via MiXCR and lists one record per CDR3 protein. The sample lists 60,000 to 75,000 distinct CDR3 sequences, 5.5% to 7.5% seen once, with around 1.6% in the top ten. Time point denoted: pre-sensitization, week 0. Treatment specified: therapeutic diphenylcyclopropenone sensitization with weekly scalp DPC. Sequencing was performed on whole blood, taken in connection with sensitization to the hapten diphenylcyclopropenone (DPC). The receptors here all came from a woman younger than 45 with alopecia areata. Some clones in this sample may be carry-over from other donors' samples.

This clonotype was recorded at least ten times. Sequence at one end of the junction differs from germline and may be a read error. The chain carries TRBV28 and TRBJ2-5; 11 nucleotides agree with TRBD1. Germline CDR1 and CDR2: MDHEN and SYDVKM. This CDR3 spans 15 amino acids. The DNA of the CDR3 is TGTGTCAGCAGCGGACAGGGGGCGCGCCAAGAGACCCAGTACTTC. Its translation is CVSSGQGARQETQYF.

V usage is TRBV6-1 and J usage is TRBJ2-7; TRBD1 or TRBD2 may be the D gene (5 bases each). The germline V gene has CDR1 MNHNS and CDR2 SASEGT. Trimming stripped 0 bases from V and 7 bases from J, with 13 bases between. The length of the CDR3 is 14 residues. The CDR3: CASSEAGTSEEQYF. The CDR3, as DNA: TGTGCCAGCAGTGAAGCGGGGACGTCGGAGGAGCAGTACTTC.

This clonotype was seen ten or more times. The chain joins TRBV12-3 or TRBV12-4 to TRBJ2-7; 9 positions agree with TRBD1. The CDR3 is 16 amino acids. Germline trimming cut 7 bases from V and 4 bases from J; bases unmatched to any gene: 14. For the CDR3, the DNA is TGTGCCAGCACCAAAGAGGGGGACAGGGTGGGTTACGAGCAGTACTTC. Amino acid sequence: CASTKEGDRVGYEQYF.

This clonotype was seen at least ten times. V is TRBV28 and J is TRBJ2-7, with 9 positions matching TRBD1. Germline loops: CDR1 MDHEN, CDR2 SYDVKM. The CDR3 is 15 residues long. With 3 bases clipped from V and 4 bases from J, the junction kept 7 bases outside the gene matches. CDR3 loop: CASSLPGQGSYEQYF. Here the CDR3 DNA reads TGTGCCAGCAGTTTGCCGGGACAGGGTAGTTACGAGCAGTACTTC. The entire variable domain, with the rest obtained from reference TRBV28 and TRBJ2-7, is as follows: DVKVTQSSRYLVKRTGEKVFLECVQDMDHENMFWYRQDPGLGLRLIYFSYDVKMKEKGDIPEGYSVSREKKERFSLILESASTNQTSMYLCASSLPGQGSYEQYFGPGTRLTVT.

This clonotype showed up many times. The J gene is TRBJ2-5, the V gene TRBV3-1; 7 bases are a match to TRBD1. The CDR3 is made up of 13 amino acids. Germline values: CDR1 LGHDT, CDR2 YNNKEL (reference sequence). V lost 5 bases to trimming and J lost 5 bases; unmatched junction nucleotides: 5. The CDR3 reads CASSTGVSETQYF. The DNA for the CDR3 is TGTGCCAGCAGCACAGGGGTCAGTGAGACCCAGTACTTC.

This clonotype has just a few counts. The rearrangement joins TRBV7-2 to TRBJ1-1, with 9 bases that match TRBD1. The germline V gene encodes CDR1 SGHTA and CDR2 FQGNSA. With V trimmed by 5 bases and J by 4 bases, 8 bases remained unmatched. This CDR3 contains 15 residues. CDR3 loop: CASSGRTGVATEAFF. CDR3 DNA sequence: TGTGCCAGCAGCGGGCGGACAGGGGTGGCCACTGAAGCTTTCTTT.

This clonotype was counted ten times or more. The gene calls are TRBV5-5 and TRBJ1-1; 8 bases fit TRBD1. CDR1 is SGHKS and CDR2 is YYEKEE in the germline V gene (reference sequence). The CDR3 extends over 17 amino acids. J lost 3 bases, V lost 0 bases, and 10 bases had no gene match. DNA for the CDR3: TGTGCCAGCAGCTTGGGGACAGGGATGAGTTTTCACACTGAAGCTTTCTTT. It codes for CASSLGTGMSFHTEAFF.

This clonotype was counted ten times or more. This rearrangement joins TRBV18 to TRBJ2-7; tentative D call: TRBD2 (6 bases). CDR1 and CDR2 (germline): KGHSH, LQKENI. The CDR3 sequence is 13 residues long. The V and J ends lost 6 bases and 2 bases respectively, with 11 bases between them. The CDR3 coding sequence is TGTGCCAGCTCCACGGGGGTAACCTACGAGCAGTACTTC. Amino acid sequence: CASSTGVTYEQYF.

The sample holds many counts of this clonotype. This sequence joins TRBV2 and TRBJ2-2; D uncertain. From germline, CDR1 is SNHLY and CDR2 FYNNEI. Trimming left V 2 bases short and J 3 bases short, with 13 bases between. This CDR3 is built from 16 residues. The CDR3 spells CASSELSEVDTGELFF. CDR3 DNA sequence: TGTGCCAGCAGTGAACTAAGTGAGGTCGACACCGGGGAGCTGTTTTTT.

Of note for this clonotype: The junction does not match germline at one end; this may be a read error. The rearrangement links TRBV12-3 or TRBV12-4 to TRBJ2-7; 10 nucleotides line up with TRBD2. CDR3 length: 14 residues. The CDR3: CASSLMSSGGSWHF. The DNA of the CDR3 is TGTGCCAGCAGTTTAATGTCTAGCGGGGGATCGTGGCACTTC.

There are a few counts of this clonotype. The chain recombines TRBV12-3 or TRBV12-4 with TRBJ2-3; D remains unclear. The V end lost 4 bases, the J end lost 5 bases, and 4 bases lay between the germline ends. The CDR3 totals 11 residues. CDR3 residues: CASSSGDTQYF. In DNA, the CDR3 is TGTGCCAGCAGTTCTGGAGATACGCAGTATTTT.

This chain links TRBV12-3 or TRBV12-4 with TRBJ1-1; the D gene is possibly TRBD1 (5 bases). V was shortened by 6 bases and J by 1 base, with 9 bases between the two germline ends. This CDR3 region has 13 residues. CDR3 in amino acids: CASSYTGNTEAFF. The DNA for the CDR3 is TGTGCCAGCAGCTATACAGGGAACACTGAAGCTTTCTTT.

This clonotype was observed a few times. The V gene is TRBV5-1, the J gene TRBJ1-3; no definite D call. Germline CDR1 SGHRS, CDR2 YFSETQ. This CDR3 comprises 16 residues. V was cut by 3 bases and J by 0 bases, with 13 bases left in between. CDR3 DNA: TGCGCCAGCAGCTCACAAGGGCCCATCTCTGGAAACACCATATATTTT. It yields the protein CASSSQGPISGNTIYF.

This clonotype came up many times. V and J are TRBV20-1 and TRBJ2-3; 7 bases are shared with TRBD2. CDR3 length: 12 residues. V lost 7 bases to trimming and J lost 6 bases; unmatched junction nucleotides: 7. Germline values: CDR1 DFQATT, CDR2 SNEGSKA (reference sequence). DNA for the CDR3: TGCAGTGGGGGCGGGGGTAGCGATACGCAGTATTTT. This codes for CSGGGGSDTQYF.

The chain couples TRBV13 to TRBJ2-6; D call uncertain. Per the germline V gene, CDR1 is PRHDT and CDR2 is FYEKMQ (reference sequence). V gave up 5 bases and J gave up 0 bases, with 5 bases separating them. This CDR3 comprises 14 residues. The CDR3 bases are TGTGCCAGCAGCCCTAGCTCTGGGGCCAACGTCCTGACTTTC. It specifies CASSPSSGANVLTF.

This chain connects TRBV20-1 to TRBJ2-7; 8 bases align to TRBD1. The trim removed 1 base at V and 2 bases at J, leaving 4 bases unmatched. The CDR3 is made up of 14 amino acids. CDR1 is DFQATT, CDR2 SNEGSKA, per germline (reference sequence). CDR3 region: CSARGAGGPYEQYF. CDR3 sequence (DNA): TGCAGTGCTAGAGGGGCAGGGGGCCCCTACGAGCAGTACTTC.

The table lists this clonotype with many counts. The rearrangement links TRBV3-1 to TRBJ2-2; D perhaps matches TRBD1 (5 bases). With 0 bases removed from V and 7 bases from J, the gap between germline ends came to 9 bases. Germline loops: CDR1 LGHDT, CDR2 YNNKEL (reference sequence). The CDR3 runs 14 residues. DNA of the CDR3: TGTGCCAGCAGCCAAGAAAACAGGAACGGGGAGCTGTTTTTT. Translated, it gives CASSQENRNGELFF.

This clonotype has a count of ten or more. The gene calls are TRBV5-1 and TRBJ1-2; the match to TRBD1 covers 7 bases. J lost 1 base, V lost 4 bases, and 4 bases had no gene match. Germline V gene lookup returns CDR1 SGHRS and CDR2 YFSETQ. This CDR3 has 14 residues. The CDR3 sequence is CASSAGQLNYGYTF. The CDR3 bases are TGCGCCAGCAGCGCGGGACAGCTTAACTATGGCTACACCTTC.

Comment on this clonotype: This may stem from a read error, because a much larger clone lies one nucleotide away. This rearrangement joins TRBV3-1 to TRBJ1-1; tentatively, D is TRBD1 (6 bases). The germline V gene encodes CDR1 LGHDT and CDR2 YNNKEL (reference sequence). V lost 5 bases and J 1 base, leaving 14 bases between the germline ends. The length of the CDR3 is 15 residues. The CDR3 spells CASSKARGQNTEAFF. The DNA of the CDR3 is TGTGCCAGCAGCAAAGCCCGGGGACAGAACACTGAAGCTTTCTTT.

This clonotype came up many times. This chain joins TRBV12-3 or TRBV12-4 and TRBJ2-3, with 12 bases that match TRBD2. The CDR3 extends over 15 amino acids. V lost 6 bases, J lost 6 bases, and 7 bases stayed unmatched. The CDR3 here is CASRLSSGGADTQYF. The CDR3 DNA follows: TGTGCCAGCAGGCTCTCTAGCGGGGGGGCGGATACGCAGTATTTT.

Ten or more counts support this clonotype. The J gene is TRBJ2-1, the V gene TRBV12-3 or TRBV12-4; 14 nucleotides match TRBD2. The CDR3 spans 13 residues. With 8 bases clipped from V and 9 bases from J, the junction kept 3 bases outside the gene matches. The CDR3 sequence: CASEGTSGGEQFF. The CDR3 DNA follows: TGTGCCAGCGAAGGGACTAGCGGGGGTGAGCAGTTCTTC.

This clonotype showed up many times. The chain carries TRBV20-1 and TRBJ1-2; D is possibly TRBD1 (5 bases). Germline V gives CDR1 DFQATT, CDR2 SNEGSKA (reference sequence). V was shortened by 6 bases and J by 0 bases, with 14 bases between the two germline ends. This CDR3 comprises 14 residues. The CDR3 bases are TGCAGTGCCCCATCGACAGAGACTAACTATGGCTACACCTTC. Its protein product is CSAPSTETNYGYTF.

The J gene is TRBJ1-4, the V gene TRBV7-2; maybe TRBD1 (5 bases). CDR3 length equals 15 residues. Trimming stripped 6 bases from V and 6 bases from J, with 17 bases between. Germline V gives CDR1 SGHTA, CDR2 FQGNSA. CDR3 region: CASRAEGSRYEKLFF. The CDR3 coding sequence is TGTGCCAGCAGGGCGGAGGGGTCGAGGTATGAAAAACTGTTTTTT. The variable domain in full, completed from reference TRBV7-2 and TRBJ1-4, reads GAGVSQSPSNKVTEKGKDVELRCDPISGHTALYWYRQSLGQGLEFLIYFQGNSAPDKSGLPSDRFSAERTGGSVSTLTIQRTQQEDSAVYLCASRAEGSRYEKLFFGSGTQLSVL.

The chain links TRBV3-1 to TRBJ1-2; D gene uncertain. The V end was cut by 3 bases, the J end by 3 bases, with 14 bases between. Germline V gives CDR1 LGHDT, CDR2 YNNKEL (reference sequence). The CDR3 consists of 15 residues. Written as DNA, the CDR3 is TGTGCCAGCAGCCATCTGGGGTTTAAGGACTATGGCTACACCTTC. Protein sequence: CASSHLGFKDYGYTF.

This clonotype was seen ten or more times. Here the CDR3 reads CASSQGLSYEQYF. The CDR3 DNA follows: TGTGCCAGCAGCCAGGGCCTCTCCTACGAGCAGTACTTC. This chain connects TRBV11-3 to TRBJ2-7; TRBD1 might be the D (5 bases). Trimming removed 5 bases at V and 0 bases at J, with 8 bases between. The CDR3 runs 13 residues. In germline, CDR1 is SGHNT, CDR2 YENEEA.

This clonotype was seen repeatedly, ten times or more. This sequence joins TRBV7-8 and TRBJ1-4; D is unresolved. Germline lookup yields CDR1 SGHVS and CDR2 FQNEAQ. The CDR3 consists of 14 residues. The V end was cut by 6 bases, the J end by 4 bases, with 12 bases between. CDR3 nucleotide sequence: TGTGCCAGCAGAACGGGGTTTAATAATGAAAAACTGTTTTTT. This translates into CASRTGFNNEKLFF.

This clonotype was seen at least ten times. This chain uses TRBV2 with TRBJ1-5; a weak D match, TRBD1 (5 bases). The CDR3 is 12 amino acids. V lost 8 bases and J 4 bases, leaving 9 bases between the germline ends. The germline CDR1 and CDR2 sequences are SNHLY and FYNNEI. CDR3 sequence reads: CASGGPNQPQHF. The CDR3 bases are TGTGCCAGCGGGGGTCCGAATCAGCCCCAGCATTTT.

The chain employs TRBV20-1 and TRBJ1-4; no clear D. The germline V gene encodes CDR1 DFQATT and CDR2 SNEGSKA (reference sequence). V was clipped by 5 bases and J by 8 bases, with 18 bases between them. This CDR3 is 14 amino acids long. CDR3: CSAPSLRVQEKLFF. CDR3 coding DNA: TGCAGTGCTCCGTCGCTGAGGGTCCAGGAAAAACTGTTTTTT.

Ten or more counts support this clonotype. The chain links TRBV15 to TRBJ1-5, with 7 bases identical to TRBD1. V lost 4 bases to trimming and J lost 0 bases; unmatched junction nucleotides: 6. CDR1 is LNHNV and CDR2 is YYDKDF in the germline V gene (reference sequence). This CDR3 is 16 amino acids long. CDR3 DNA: TGTGCCACCAGCACGGGACAGCCAAATAGCAATCAGCCCCAGCATTTT. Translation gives CATSTGQPNSNQPQHF.

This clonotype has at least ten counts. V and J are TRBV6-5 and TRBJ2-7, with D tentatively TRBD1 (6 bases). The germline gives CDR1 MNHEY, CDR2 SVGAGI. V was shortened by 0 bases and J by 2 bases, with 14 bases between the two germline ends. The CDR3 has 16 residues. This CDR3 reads CASSYSNEGGPYEQYF. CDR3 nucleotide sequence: TGTGCCAGCAGTTACTCGAATGAAGGGGGACCCTACGAGCAGTACTTC.

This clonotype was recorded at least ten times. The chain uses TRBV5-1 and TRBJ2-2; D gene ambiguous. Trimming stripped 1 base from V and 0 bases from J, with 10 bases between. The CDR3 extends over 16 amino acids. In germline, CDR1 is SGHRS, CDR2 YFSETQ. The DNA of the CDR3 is TGCGCCAGCAGCTTGTCTCCTGGGACGAACACCGGGGAGCTGTTTTTT. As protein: CASSLSPGTNTGELFF.